This entry concerns a single TCR beta chain. The CDR3 spans 15 residues. V dropped 5 bases and J dropped 0 bases, with 14 bases sitting between them. CDR1 and CDR2 (germline): LNHDA, SQIVND (reference sequence). The data derive from a study of blood T cell repertoires in COVID-19. Enrollees, about 18 to 95 years old, lived in approximately 25 US areas. Categorization into cohorts depended on clinical history that participants reported. Each recovered donor of Cohort 3 presented with two negative PCRs, clearance, or symptom resolution. Produced via immunoSEQ multiplex PCR; TCRdb's table is partial and in-frame only. This table has some 250,000 clones, 80% to 90% appearing once.

V usage is TRBV19 and J usage is TRBJ2-7; D is possibly TRBD1 (5 bases). This receptor was taken from a woman in her forties or fifties who had recovered from COVID-19. Source material: PBMCs or T cells enriched from blood (not recorded which). CDR3 amino acids: CASSLQGSGSYEQYF. The CDR3 region has the DNA TGTGCCAGTAGTCTTCAGGGCAGTGGCTCCTACGAGCAGTACTTC.